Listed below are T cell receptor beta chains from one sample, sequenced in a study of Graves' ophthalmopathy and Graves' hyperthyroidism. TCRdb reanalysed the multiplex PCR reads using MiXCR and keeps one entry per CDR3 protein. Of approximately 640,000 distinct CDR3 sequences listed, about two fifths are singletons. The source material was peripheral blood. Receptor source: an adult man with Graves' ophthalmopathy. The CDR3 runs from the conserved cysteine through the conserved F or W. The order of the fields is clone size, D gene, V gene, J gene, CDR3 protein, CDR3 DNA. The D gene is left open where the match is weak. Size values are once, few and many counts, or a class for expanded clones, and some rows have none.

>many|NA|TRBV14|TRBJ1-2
CASSRWGTAPTIYGYTF
TGTGCCAGCAGCCGGTGGGGTACAGCACCAACGATCTATGGCTACACCTTC
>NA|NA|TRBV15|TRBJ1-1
CATSRVAGMNTEAFF
TGTGCCACCAGCAGAGTAGCGGGTATGAACACTGAAGCTTTCTTT
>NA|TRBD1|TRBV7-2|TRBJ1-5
CASSWGDRKPQHF
TGTGCCAGCAGCTGGGGGGACAGGAAGCCCCAGCATTTT
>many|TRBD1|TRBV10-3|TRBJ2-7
CAISGDRDRDFYEQYF
TGTGCCATCAGTGGGGACCGGGACAGGGACTTCTACGAGCAGTACTTC
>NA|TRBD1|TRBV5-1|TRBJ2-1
CASSLGDRVGDEQFF
TGCGCCAGCAGCTTGGGGGACAGGGTGGGCGATGAGCAGTTCTTC
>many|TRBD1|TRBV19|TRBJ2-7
CATAHPGQGTYEQYF
TGTGCCACCGCACATCCGGGACAGGGGACCTACGAGCAGTACTTC
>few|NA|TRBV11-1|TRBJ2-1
CASSFPSHYNEQFF
TGTGCCAGCAGCTTTCCCAGCCACTACAATGAGCAGTTCTTC
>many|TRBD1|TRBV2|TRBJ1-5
CASSQQGAIGNQPQHF
TGTGCCAGCAGCCAACAGGGGGCGATCGGCAATCAGCCCCAGCATTTT
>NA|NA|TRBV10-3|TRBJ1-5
CASRAGDQPQHF
TGTGCCAGCAGGGCGGGCGATCAGCCCCAGCATTTT
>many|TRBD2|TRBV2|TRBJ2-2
CASSNAGGANGELFF
TGTGCCAGCAGCAACGCGGGGGGGGCGAACGGGGAGCTGTTTTTT
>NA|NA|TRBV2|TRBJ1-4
CASSRDNEKLFF
TGTGCCAGCAGTAGAGATAATGAAAAACTGTTTTTT
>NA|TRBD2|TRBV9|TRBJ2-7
CASSIERDSYEQYF
TGTGCCAGCAGCATAGAGCGGGATAGTTACGAGCAGTACTTC
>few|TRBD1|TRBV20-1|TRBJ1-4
CSAYGQDLATNEKLFF
TGCAGTGCTTATGGACAGGATCTTGCAACTAATGAAAAACTGTTTTTT
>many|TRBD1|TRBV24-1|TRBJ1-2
CATSDSGQTGNYGYTF
TGTGCCACCAGTGATTCGGGACAGACGGGGAACTATGGCTACACCTTC
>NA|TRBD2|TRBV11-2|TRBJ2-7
CASSPTGTSGGYEQYF
TGTGCCAGCTCACCAACCGGGACTAGCGGGGGCTACGAGCAGTACTTC
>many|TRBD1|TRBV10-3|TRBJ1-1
CASSTWTGQQMGNTEAFF
TGTGCCAGCAGTACGTGGACGGGACAGCAGATGGGGAACACTGAAGCTTTCTTT
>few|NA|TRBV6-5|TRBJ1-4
CASSYSIRGADEKLFF
TGTGCCAGCAGTTACTCGATTAGGGGGGCGGATGAAAAACTGTTTTTT
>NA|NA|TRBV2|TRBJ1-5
CASSATEPNQPQHF
TGTGCCAGCAGCGCGACGGAGCCCAATCAGCCCCAGCATTTT
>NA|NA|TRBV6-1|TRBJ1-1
CASSFLDTEAFF
TGTGCCAGCAGTTTCCTAGACACTGAAGCTTTCTTT
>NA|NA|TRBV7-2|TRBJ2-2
CASSSGPRDTGELFF
TGTGCCAGCAGCTCGGGCCCCCGAGACACCGGGGAGCTGTTTTTT
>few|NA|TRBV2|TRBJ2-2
CASRAAANTGELFF
TGTGCCAGCAGGGCAGCAGCGAACACCGGGGAGCTGTTTTTT
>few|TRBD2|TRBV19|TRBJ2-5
CASSIAALAGGQETQYF
TGTGCCAGTAGTATAGCCGCCCTGGCGGGGGGGCAAGAGACCCAGTACTTC
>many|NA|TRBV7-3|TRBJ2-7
CASSLGGVPYEQYF
TGTGCCAGCAGCTTGGGCGGGGTTCCCTACGAGCAGTACTTC
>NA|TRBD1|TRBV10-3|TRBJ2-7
CASRQDRMDFEQYF
TGTGCCAGCAGACAGGACAGGATGGACTTCGAGCAGTACTTC
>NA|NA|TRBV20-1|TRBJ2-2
CSARQKNTGELFF
TGCAGTGCGCGACAGAAGAACACCGGGGAGCTGTTTTTT
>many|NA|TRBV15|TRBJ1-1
CATSRDGRGHGAFF
TGTGCCACCAGCAGAGATGGCCGGGGGCACGGGGCTTTCTTT
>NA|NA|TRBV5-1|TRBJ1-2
CASISQGYTF
TGCGCCAGCATCTCCCAGGGCTACACCTTC
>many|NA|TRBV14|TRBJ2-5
CASSQERQGETQYF
TGTGCCAGCAGCCAAGAACGTCAGGGGGAGACCCAGTACTTC
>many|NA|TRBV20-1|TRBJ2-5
CSARGWGIQETQYF
TGCAGTGCTAGAGGCTGGGGGATTCAGGAGACCCAGTACTTC
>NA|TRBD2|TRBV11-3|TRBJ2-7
CASSLYLAGVYEQYF
TGTGCCAGCAGCTTATATCTAGCGGGAGTTTACGAGCAGTACTTC
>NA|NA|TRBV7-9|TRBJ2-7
CASSLRDQYF
TGTGCCAGCAGCTTACGCGACCAGTACTTC
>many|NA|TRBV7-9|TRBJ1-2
CASSADRDTAYGYTF
TGTGCCAGCAGCGCCGACCGGGATACCGCATATGGCTACACCTTC
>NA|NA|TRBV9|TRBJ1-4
CASSERQGSEKLFF
TGTGCCAGCAGCGAGCGTCAGGGGTCTGAAAAACTGTTTTTT
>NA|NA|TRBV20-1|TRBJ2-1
CSAGLYNEQFF
TGCAGTGCTGGGCTCTACAATGAGCAGTTCTTC
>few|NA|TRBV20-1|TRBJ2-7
CSARDGTPSQYF
TGCAGTGCTAGAGACGGTACCCCCTCGCAGTACTTC
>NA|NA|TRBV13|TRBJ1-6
CASSQTNSPLHF
TGTGCCAGCAGCCAAACGAATTCACCCCTCCACTTT
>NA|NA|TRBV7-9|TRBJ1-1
CASSLPDSGGPRNTEAFF
TGTGCCAGCAGCCTACCAGATTCCGGGGGACCAAGGAACACTGAAGCTTTCTTT
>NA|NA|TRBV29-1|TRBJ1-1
CSGTGLSTEALF
TGCAGCGGTACAGGGTTGAGCACTGAAGCTTTGTTT
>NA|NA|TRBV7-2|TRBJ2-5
CASSLGQTQPQYF
TGTGCCAGCAGCTTAGGCCAAACTCAGCCCCAGTACTTC
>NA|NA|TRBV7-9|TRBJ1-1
CASVLKFRDTEAFF
TGTGCCAGCGTCTTAAAGTTCAGAGACACTGAAGCTTTCTTT
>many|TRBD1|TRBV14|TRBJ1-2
CASSPGQGAYGYTF
TGTGCCAGCAGCCCGGGACAGGGGGCCTATGGCTACACCTTC
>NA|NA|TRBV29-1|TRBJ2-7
CAWRRDFDYEQYF
TGTGCCTGGAGACGGGACTTCGATTACGAGCAGTACTTC
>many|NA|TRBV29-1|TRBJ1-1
CSGRGVAGRATEAFF
TGCAGCGGCCGGGGGGTTGCGGGGCGGGCCACTGAAGCTTTCTTT
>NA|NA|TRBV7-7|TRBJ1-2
CASSFSYGGYAF
TGTGCTAGCAGTTTCTCCTACGGTGGCTACGCCTTC
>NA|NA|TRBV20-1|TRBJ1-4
CSAGRLNEKLFF
TGCAGTGCGGGACGCCTAAATGAAAAACTGTTTTTT
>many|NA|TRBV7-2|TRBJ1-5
CASSSQGPEGAQHF
TGTGCCAGCAGTTCTCAGGGGCCCGAGGGGGCCCAGCATTTT
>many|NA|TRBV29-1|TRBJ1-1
CSVELNTEAFF
TGCAGCGTTGAATTGAACACTGAAGCTTTCTTT
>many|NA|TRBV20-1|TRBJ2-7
CSARDSPYEQYF
TGCAGTGCTAGGGACAGTCCCTACGAGCAGTACTTC
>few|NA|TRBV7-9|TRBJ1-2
CASSPGPSWGDYGYTF
TGCGCCAGCAGCCCTGGGCCCTCCTGGGGGGACTATGGCTACACCTTC
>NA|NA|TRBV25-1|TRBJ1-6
CASRLAEFYNSPLHF
TGTGCCAGCCGTTTGGCGGAGTTCTATAATTCACCCCTCCACTTT
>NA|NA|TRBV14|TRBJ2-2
CASSPDRVNTGELFF
TGTGCCAGCAGCCCGGACAGAGTGAACACCGGGGAGCTGTTTTTT
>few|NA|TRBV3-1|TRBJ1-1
CASRSGPTTEAFF
TGTGCCAGCAGGTCGGGGCCGACCACTGAAGCTTTCTTT
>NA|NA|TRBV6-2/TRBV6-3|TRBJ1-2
CASHSALLMDNYGYTF
TGTGCCTCCCACAGTGCTCTCCTAATGGATAACTATGGCTACACCTTC
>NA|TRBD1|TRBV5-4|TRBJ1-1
CASSLGTGSTNTEAFF
TGTGCCAGCAGCTTGGGGACAGGGAGTACGAACACTGAAGCTTTCTTT
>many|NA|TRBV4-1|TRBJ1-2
CASSQGRVGGYTF
TGCGCCAGCAGCCAGGGACGGGTTGGCGGCTACACCTTC
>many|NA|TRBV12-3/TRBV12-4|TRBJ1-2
CASSPGRIYGYTF
TGTGCCAGCAGTCCGGGACGCATCTATGGCTACACCTTC